This T cell receptor beta chain was sequenced for a study of T-cell reconstitution after alpha-beta-depleted transplantation in children. It was with unique molecular identifiers that the TCRbeta library was prepared. MiXCR, run by TCRdb on the PCR reads, gives a single entry per CDR3 protein. The data show over 400,000 distinct CDR3 sequences, under 15% seen once. The germline gives CDR1 SGDLS, CDR2 YYNGEE. Deletions cut 0 bases from V and 5 bases from J, with 8 bases between. The length of the CDR3 is 14 residues. The receptor was isolated from a human donor who donated a stem cell graft to a child with combined immunodeficiency. The genes are TRBV9 and TRBJ2-2, with D uncertain. The material was PBMCs from the stem cell graft donor, obtained from the stem cell graft. CDR3 bases: TGTGCCAGCAGCGTAGTCCAAGGGACCGGGGAGCTGTTTTTT. It codes for CASSVVQGTGELFF.